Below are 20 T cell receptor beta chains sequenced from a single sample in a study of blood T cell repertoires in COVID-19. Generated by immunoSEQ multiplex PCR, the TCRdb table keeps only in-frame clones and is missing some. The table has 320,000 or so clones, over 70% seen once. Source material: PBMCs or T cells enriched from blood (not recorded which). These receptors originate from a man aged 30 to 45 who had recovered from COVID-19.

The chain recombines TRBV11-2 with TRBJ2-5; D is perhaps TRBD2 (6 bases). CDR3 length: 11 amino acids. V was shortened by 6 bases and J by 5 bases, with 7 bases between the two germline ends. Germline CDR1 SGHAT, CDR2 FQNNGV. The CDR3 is CASRSGETQYF. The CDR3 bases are TGTGCCAGCAGAAGCGGGGAGACCCAGTACTTC.

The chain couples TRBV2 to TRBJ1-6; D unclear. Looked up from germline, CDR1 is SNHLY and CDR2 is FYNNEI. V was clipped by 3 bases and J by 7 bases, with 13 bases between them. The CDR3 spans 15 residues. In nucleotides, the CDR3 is TGTGCCAGCAGTGATGGAGGGTTGTTCAATTCACCCCTCCACTTT. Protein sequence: CASSDGGLFNSPLHF.

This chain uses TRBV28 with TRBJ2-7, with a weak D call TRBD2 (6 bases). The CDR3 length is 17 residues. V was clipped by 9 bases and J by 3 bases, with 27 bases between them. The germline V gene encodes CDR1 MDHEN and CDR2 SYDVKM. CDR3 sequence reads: CASRGYSGTPDFYEQYF. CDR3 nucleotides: TGTGCCAGTCGGGGATACTCCGGGACTCCAGATTTCTACGAGCAGTACTTC.

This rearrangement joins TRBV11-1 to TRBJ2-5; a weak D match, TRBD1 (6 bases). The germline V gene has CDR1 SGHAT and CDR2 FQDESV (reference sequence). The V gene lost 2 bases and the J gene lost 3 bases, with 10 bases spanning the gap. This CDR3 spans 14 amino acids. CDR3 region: CASSLSYREETQYF. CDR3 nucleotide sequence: TGTGCCAGCAGCTTAAGCTACAGGGAAGAGACCCAGTACTTC.

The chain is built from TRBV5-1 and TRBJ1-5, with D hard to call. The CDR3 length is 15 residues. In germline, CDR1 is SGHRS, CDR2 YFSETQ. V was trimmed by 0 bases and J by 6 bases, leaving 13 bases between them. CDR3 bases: TGCGCCAGCAGCTTGGCCACGGGAGAGGGTCAGCCCCAGCATTTT. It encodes CASSLATGEGQPQHF.

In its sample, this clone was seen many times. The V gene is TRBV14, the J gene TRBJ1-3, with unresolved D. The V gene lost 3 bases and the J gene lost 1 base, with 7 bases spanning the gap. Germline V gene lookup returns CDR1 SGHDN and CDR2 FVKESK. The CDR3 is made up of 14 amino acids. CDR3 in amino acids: CASSHSESGNTIYF. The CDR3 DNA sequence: TGTGCCAGCAGCCACAGCGAGTCTGGAAACACCATATATTTT. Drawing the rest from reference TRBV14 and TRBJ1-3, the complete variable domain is EAGVTQFPSHSVIEKGQTVTLRCDPISGHDNLYWYRRVMGKEIKFLLHFVKESKQDESGMPNNRFLAERTGGTYSTLKVQPAELEDSGVYFCASSHSESGNTIYFGEGSWLTVV.

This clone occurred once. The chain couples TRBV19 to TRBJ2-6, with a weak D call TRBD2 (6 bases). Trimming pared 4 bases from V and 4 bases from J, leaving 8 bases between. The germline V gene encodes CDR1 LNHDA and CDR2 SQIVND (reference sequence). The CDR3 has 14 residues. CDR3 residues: CASSRTTGANVLTF. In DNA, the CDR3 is TGTGCCAGTAGTAGGACTACCGGGGCCAACGTCCTGACTTTC.

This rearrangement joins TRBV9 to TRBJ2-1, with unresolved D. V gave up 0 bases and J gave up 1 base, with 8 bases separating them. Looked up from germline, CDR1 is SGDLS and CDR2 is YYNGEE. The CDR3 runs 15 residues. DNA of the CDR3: TGTGCCAGCAGCGTAGCTTTAACTTCCTACAATGAGCAGTTCTTC. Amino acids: CASSVALTSYNEQFF.

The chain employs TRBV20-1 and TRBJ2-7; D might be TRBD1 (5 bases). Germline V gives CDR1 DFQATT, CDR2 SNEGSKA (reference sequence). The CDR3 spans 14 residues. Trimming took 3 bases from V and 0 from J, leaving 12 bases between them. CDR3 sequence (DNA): TGCAGTGCTAGTGATCCCAGGGACTCCTACGAGCAGTACTTC. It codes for CSASDPRDSYEQYF.

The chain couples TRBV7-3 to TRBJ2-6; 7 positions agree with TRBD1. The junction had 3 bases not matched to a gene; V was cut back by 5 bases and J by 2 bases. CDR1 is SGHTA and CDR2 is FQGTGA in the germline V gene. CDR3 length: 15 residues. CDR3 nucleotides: TGTGCCAGCAGCGCCCAGGGGGCTGGGGCCAACGTCCTGACTTTC. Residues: CASSAQGAGANVLTF.

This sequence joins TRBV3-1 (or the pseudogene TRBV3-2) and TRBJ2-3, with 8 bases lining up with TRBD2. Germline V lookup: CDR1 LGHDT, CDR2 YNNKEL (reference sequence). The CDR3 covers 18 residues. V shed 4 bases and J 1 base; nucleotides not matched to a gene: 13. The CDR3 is CASSRSKAGGLGTDTQYF. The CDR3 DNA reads TGTGCCAGCAGCCGATCTAAGGCGGGGGGCCTTGGCACAGATACGCAGTATTTT.

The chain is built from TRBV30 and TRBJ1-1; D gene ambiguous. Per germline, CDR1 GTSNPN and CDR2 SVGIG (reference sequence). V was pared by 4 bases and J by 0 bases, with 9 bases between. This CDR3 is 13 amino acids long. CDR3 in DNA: TGTGCCTGGAATCAGGAAATGAACACTGAAGCTTTCTTT. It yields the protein CAWNQEMNTEAFF.

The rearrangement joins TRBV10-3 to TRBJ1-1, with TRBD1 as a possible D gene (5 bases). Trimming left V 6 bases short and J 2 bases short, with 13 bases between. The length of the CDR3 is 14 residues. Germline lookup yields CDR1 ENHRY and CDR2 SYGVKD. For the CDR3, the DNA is TGTGCCATCAGCGCGGGGGACCGAAACACTGAAGCTTTCTTT. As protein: CAISAGDRNTEAFF.

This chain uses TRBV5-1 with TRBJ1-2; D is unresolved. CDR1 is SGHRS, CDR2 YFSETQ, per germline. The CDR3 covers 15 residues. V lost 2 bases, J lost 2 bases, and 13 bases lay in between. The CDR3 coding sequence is TGCGCCAGCAGCTTAGGAGGATCGTTAAACTATGGCTACACCTTC. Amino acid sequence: CASSLGGSLNYGYTF.

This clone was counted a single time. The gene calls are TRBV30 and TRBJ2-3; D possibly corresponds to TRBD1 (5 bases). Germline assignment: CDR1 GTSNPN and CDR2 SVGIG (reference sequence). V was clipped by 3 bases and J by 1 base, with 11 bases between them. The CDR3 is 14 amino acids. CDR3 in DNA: TGTGCCTGGAGGACAGCCGCTGGCACAGATACGCAGTATTTT. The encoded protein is CAWRTAAGTDTQYF.

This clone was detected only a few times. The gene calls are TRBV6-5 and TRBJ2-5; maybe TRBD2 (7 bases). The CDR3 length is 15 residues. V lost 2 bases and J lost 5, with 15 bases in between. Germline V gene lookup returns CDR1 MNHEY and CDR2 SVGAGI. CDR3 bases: TGTGCCAGCAGTTACGATAGGGGGAGGGGGGAGACCCAGTACTTC. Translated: CASSYDRGRGETQYF.

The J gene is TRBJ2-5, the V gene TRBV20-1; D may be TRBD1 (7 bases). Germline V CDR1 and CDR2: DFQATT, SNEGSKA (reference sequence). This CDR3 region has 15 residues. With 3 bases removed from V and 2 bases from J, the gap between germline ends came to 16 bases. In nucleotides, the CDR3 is TGCAGTGCTAGTGAGACAGGGAGGTTACAAGAGACCCAGTACTTC. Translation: CSASETGRLQETQYF.

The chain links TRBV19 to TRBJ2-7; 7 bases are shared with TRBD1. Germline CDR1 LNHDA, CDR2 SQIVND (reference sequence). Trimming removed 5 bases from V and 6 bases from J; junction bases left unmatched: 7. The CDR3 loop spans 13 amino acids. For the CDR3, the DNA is TGTGCCAGTAGTGGGAACAGGGGTGGCGAGCAGTACTTC. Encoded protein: CASSGNRGGEQYF.

The CDR3 DNA is TGTGCCAGCAGCCCCGGGACACTAGATAATTCACCCCTCCACTTT. Translation: CASSPGTLDNSPLHF. This sequence joins TRBV3-1 (or the pseudogene TRBV3-2) and TRBJ1-6; TRBD1 might be the D (6 bases). Trimming stripped 4 bases from V and 5 bases from J, with 12 bases between. The CDR3 runs to 15 residues. Germline assignment: CDR1 LGHDT and CDR2 YNNKEL (reference sequence).

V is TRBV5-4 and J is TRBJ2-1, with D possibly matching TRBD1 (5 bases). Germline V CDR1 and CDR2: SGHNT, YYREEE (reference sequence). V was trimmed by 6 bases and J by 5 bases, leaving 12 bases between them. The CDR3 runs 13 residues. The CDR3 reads CASMKGPDNEQFF. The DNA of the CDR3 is TGTGCCAGCATGAAGGGGCCAGACAATGAGCAGTTCTTC.